Reported below is one TCR beta chain. Its antigen is unknown. TCRdb's table, derived via immunoSEQ multiplex PCR, lists solely in-frame clones and lacks some. Of 20,000 to 25,000 clones listed, 74% were seen once; the top ten hold under 3.5%. Expansion with viral peptide pools was applied to antigen-specific CD4+ T cells by the ViraFEST assay prior to sequencing. Once cultured for approximately eleven days, the cells underwent separation to obtain CD4+ T cells. The healthy vaccine recipients, who had no prior SARS-CoV-2 infection, showed negative nucleocapsid antibodies. This sample was included in a study of vaccination effects on CD4 cells after COVID-19. About the research overall: Each person got two doses of an mRNA SARS-CoV-2 vaccine, BNT162b2 or mRNA-1273. The study's findings and limits: After vaccination of healthy people, only 1 of 255 vaccine-induced clones cross-reacted with common cold coronaviruses. There was marked clonal contraction among infection- and vaccine-induced clones late after vaccination.

The TCR was taken from a human donor who received a COVID-19 vaccine. The sample consisted of CD4+ T cells from PBMCs cultured with SARS-CoV-2 spike peptides, taken before COVID-19 vaccination.

The CDR3: CASSQGRDQPQHF. In DNA, the CDR3 is TGTGCCAGCTCACAGGGACGCGATCAGCCCCAGCATTTT. This chain links TRBV18 with TRBJ1-5; D perhaps matches TRBD1 (5 bases). This CDR3 comprises 13 residues. Germline V lookup: CDR1 KGHSH, CDR2 LQKENI. The V gene lost 4 bases and the J gene lost 5 bases, with 9 bases spanning the gap.